One T cell receptor beta chain is described in this entry. Its antigen is currently not known. Qualities for individual bases were not recorded, and no much larger clone is one base off. This specimen's treatment or condition label, per the study, means: live attenuated yellow fever vaccine strain. Two biological replicates of bulk PBMCs were collected at each blood-draw timepoint. A standard Ficoll-Paque protocol was used to isolate PBMCs from peripheral blood. TriZol was used to extract RNA from bulk PBMCs, CD4 and CD8 fractions, and dextramer-positive and dextramer-negative fractions. The data were taken from a study of T cells after yellow fever vaccination (dated by TCRdb to the late 2010s). In the study overall: The SMART-Seq v4 Ultra Low Input RNA kit was used to prepare libraries from fractions with low cell numbers. To track T-cell clones before and after primary and booster YFV17D yellow fever vaccination, bulk TCR alpha and beta repertoires were sequenced longitudinally. Two healthy male donors, one aged 18 to 30 and one aged 30 to 40 years, made up the cohort. Blood was drawn at multiple timepoints before and after primary and secondary immunization, with bulk PBMC replicates and cell subsets isolated. Points the paper makes about the study in general: The secondary T-cell response was weaker than the primary response but faster, peaking on day 5 instead of day 15. The study included only a couple of donors, which limits how far the findings can be generalized. After the booster, most clones that had expanded after primary vaccination were detected again (around 97% of CD4 and roughly 86% of CD8), suggesting broad maintenance of memory. Computational filtering was required because FACS-sorted repertoires could contain abundant contaminating clonotypes from the bulk population. A small fraction of clonotypes showed up in both the CD4 and CD8 compartments, probably as a result of convergent recombination.

Sequenced using an Illumina NovaSeq 6000. TCR cDNA was synthesized by 5'RACE template switching, through which a universal primer site and unique molecular identifiers were introduced. Priming for cDNA synthesis came from both the TCR alpha and TCR beta constant segments. Libraries were amplified in two PCR steps, with sample barcodes and sequencing adapters added in the second step. Sequencing of libraries was done on Illumina HiSeq 2500 (2x100 bp) or NovaSeq (2x150 bp). In the authors' own workflow: Demultiplexing of reads and collapsing into UMI consensus sequences were performed with MIGEC, and V(D)J alignment was carried out with MiXCR. Vaccine-responding clonotypes were defined with edgeR using replicate PBMC samples, requiring FDR below 0.01 and a log2 fold change above 5 up to day 15. Each bulk clonotype was labeled CD4 or CD8 based on which sequenced repertoire, CD4 or CD8, contained the clonotype at higher abundance. TCRdb trimmed public reads at Q25 via fastp, called clones via MiXCR and kept in-frame beta chains. CDR3 protein duplicates are merged, each entry listing the most common genes and DNA. It is TCRdb's table, rather than the study itself, that gives the V and J calls and clone size. The sample table records around 330,000 distinct CDR3 sequences; roughly 3.5% of these occur just once. The leading ten clones occupy 20% to 30% of the sample.

CDR3 length: 18 amino acids, cysteine to phenylalanine. Of the read, only the CDR3 DNA is kept; its 54 bases are in frame from base 1. Between the V and J ends, shortened by 2 bases and 0 bases respectively, the junction contains 16 bases. Rearrangement joined TRBV23-1 to TRBJ1-4, with no confident D gene call. TRBV23-1 is recorded as an ORF, its role being uncertain. This TCR derives from a man between 18 and 35 years old who received the YFV17D yellow fever vaccine. The source was PBMCs, collected on the day of the yellow fever booster vaccination. The CDR3 region has the sequence CASSQRQEDVATNEKLFF. The DNA sequence is TGCGCCAGCAGTCAAAGGCAGGAGGACGTTGCAACTAATGAAAAACTGTTTTTT.